This T cell receptor beta chain was found in a study of T cells in Graves' hyperthyroidism and ophthalmopathy. The CDR3 runs 15 residues. J lost 3 bases, V lost 6 bases, and 9 bases had no gene match. The investigators amplified TCR beta CDR3 regions from RNA transcripts. During a first-round RT-PCR of the TCR CDR3, the HTBI primer set was used. Each CDR3 protein is one row after TCRdb ran MiXCR on the multiplex PCR reads. The data show a few hundred thousand distinct CDR3 sequences, 13% to 15% seen once. Stable Graves' hyperthyroidism denoted no ophthalmopathy progression over 18 months. PBMCs came from 10 ml fresh peripheral blood. This clonotype has ten or more counts.

The clonotype was recovered from a woman aged 40 to 50 with Graves' hyperthyroidism. What was sequenced was blood. The chain joins TRBV12-3 or TRBV12-4 to TRBJ2-5, with 8 bases that match TRBD1. The CDR3 reads CASRTDRERKETQYF. DNA of the CDR3: TGTGCCAGCAGGACGGACAGGGAGAGGAAAGAGACCCAGTACTTC.